This T cell receptor (beta chain) was obtained from a study of T-cell reconstitution after alpha-beta-depleted transplantation in children. Preparation of the TCRbeta library involved a method that used unique molecular identifiers. TCRdb passed the PCR reads through MiXCR, listing each CDR3 protein once. The repertoire has hundreds of thousands of distinct CDR3 sequences, approximately 16% of them found once; the top ten carry 3.3%. Trimming shortened V by 2 bases and J by 7 bases, and 12 bases separated the two germline ends. Germline V gene lookup returns CDR1 MNHEY and CDR2 SVGAGI. The CDR3 contains 14 residues.

This sequence originates from a human donor who donated a stem cell graft to a child with acute lymphoblastic leukemia. The starting material was PBMCs from the stem cell graft donor, obtained from the stem cell graft. V gene TRBV6-5 combines with J gene TRBJ1-5; D is unclear. The CDR3 sequence: CASSYRTASQPQHF. In DNA, the CDR3 is TGTGCCAGCAGTTACAGGACGGCCTCCCAGCCCCAGCATTTT.